This T cell receptor (beta chain) was sequenced in a study of blood T cell repertoires in COVID-19. Study summary: In each case, the material was cDNA or gDNA derived from T cells, B-cell-depleted T cells, or PBMCs.

Using immunoSEQ multiplex PCR, the repertoire was profiled, and TCRdb retains in-frame clones only, with some absent. Here the sample spans 55,000 to 80,000 clones, 83% being singletons. This clone was found once. This CDR3 is built from 11 residues. Germline V gives CDR1 MNHEY, CDR2 SVGAGI. Trimming took off 10 bases at V and 7 bases at J, with 13 bases between the two ends. Sequencing used peripheral blood. This TCR was sampled from a man in his forties or fifties with active COVID-19. The rearrangement links TRBV6-5 to TRBJ1-2; tentatively, D is TRBD1 (5 bases). CDR3: CATQGYGGYTF. As DNA, the CDR3 is TGTGCCACCCAGGGTTACGGTGGCTACACCTTC.